The clone carrying this T cell receptor beta chain was seen at least ten times. Its antigen is unknown. Primed by a sample-barcoded 5' primer and a J-beta primer mix, a second PCR proceeded for about 6 to 11 cycles. TCRdb used MiXCR to reprocess the 5' RACE reads, holding one entry per CDR3 protein. The data hold about 670,000 distinct CDR3 sequences, with 45% to 60% observed a single time. Trimming cost V 6 bases and J 3 bases, with 5 bases left between them. CDR3 size: 11 residues. The data were obtained in a study of blood T cells in healthy people across ages. Findings and limits, study-wide: Unsorted PBMC input precluded a conclusive naive versus antigen-experienced comparison. Roughly linear declines in TCR beta diversity per million T cells occurred with age.

The origin of this receptor is a woman older than 75 in good health. Sequencing input: blood. The chain links TRBV12-3 or TRBV12-4 to TRBJ1-1; D remains unclear. The CDR3 DNA reads TGTGCCAGCAGGTCTTACACTGAAGCTTTCTTT. It specifies CASRSYTEAFF.